One sample yielded the 2 T cell receptor beta chains listed below, sequenced in a study of blood T cell repertoires in COVID-19. TCRdb keeps only in-frame clones here, not all; method: immunoSEQ multiplex PCR. The sample contains a few hundred thousand clones, approximately 87% of which appear only once. Sequencing input: PBMCs or T cells enriched from blood (not recorded which). Receptor source: a man under 40 who had recovered from COVID-19.

This chain uses TRBV3-1 (or the pseudogene TRBV3-2) with TRBJ2-7, with TRBD1 as a possible D gene (6 bases). Germline V gene lookup returns CDR1 LGHDT and CDR2 YNNKEL (reference sequence). Deletions cut 1 base from V and 0 bases from J, with 13 bases between. This CDR3 has 16 residues. CDR3 loop: CASSQARDMSSYEQYF. In DNA form, the CDR3 reads TGTGCCAGCAGCCAAGCCCGGGACATGAGCTCCTACGAGCAGTACTTC.

The V and J genes are TRBV7-9 and TRBJ1-6; D gene unclear. V gave up 6 bases and J gave up 8 bases, with 8 bases separating them. This CDR3 is 12 amino acids long. From germline, CDR1 is SEHNR and CDR2 FQNEAQ (reference sequence). The CDR3 is CASSRADSPLHF. The CDR3 DNA sequence: TGTGCCAGCAGTCGAGCTGATTCACCCCTCCACTTT.